What follows are 9 T cell receptor delta chains derived from one specimen sequenced in a study of Vδ1+ human thymocytes. Study-wide results and limits: In the thymus, TRG and TRD repertoires looked highly polyclonal with Gaussian CDR3 lengths.

Extracted RNA was reverse transcribed into cDNA. CDR3 amplicons came from multiplex PCR with pooled V-gene forward and constant-region reverse primers. TCRdb re-called the multiplex PCR reads via CATT. This table has some 73,000 delta-chain clones, around 35% appearing once. No antigen is known for these receptors. The sample comprised Vdelta1+ gamma-delta thymocytes from the thymus. Subset described: FACS-sorted CD3+ TCRalphabeta- TCRVdelta1+ TCRVdelta2- thymocytes. Source of these receptors: a boy younger than two who had congenital heart surgery.

V is TRDV1 and J is TRDJ1, with TRDD3 matching over 11 bases. CDR3 length: 25 amino acids. Germline V gene lookup returns CDR1 TSWWSYY and CDR2 QGS. The ends lost 2 bases at V and 0 bases at J; junction bases unmatched: 29. The chain's CDR3 is CALGESSPPVVGDTLRYKYTDKLIF. DNA for the CDR3: TGTGCTCTTGGGGAATCTTCCCCACCTGTGGTGGGGGATACGCTCAGGTATAAGTACACCGATAAACTCATCTTT.

V gene TRDV1 combines with J gene TRDJ1; the match to TRDD3 covers 10 bases. Trimming removed 2 bases from V and 2 bases from J; junction bases left unmatched: 14. This CDR3 is 19 amino acids long. Germline V CDR1 and CDR2: TSWWSYY, QGS. In nucleotides, the CDR3 is TGTGCTCTTGGGGAATCCGACTCTAGTACTGGGGGATGGACCGATAAACTCATCTTT. Translating it yields CALGESDSSTGGWTDKLIF.

This chain links TRDV1 with TRDJ1, with 9 bases fitting TRDD3. The V gene's germline CDR1 is TSWWSYY and CDR2 QGS. V was clipped by 6 bases and J by 6 bases; unmatched bases: 5. This CDR3 is built from 13 residues. CDR3 in amino acids: CALGEYWGNKLIF. The CDR3 nucleotides read TGTGCTCTTGGCGAGTACTGGGGGAATAAACTCATCTTT.

This clone turned up a few times. The chain recombines TRDV1 with TRDJ1; D perhaps matches TRDD3 (6 bases). The CDR3 extends over 18 amino acids. Trimming cost V 6 bases and J 0 bases, with 23 bases left between them. Per the germline V gene, CDR1 is TSWWSYY and CDR2 is QGS. The CDR3 is CALGAMAPGGPYTDKLIF. The CDR3 DNA reads TGTGCTCTTGGAGCTATGGCCCCCGGGGGACCTTACACCGATAAACTCATCTTT.

The rearrangement links TRDV1 to TRDJ1, with D maybe TRDD3 (5 bases). The CDR3 is made up of 22 amino acids. With 0 bases removed from V and 0 bases from J, the gap between germline ends came to 29 bases. Germline V gene data show CDR1 as TSWWSYY and CDR2 as QGS. DNA for the CDR3: TGTGCTCTTGGGGAACTTTTGCTTTGTTCGGGGTTGTTGGGGAGGAACACCGATAAACTCATCTTT. Translating it yields CALGELLLCSGLLGRNTDKLIF.

The chain carries TRDV1 and TRDJ1, with 10 bases that match TRDD3. The CDR3 has 20 residues. V was pared by 3 bases and J by 0 bases, with 16 bases of the junction left unmatched. CDR1 is TSWWSYY and CDR2 is QGS in the germline V gene. The CDR3 loop is CALGDVPGHWGIWYTDKLIF. The CDR3 coding sequence is TGTGCTCTTGGGGACGTACCGGGGCACTGGGGGATCTGGTACACCGATAAACTCATCTTT.

The V call is TRDV1, the J call TRDJ2; tentatively, D is TRDD3 (6 bases). The CDR3 length is 19 residues. V was cut by 2 bases and J by 0 bases, with 19 bases left in between. Germline V CDR1 and CDR2: TSWWSYY, QGS. The CDR3 sequence: CALGEKYTTGTPLTAQLFF. The CDR3 DNA is TGTGCTCTTGGGGAAAAGTACACTACTGGGACACCTTTGACAGCACAACTCTTCTTT.

V usage is TRDV1 and J usage is TRDJ1, with D possibly TRDD3 on 6 matching bases. The CDR3 is 21 residues long. The V and J ends lost 0 bases and 0 bases respectively, with 26 bases between them. Germline V gene lookup returns CDR1 TSWWSYY and CDR2 QGS. The DNA for the CDR3 is TGTGCTCTTGGGGAACTAGTCCCTACCCCGTACTGGGAGCCGTACACCGATAAACTCATCTTT. It specifies CALGELVPTPYWEPYTDKLIF.

V usage is TRDV1 and J usage is TRDJ1; 11 bases match TRDD3. Per germline, CDR1 TSWWSYY and CDR2 QGS. V lost 3 bases, J lost 1 base, and 28 bases stayed unmatched. The length of the CDR3 is 24 residues. In DNA, the CDR3 is TGTGCTCTTGGGGACCCCCCCCCCTCAATAGTATTACTGGGGGATAAATGGGGCACCGATAAACTCATCTTT. Translating gives CALGDPPPSIVLLGDKWGTDKLIF.